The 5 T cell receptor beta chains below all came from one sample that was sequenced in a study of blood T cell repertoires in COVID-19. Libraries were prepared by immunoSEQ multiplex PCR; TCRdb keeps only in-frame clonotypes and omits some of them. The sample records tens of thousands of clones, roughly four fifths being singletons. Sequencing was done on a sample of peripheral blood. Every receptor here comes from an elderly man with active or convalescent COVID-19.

CDR3 region: CASSPGTGRETQYF. As DNA, the CDR3 is TGTGCCAGCTCACCGGGGACAGGGAGGGAGACCCAGTACTTC. V is TRBV18 and J is TRBJ2-5; TRBD1 matches 9 bases. Germline lookup yields CDR1 KGHSH and CDR2 LQKENI. V dropped 3 bases and J dropped 5; count of bases not matched to a gene: 4. This CDR3 has 14 amino acids. The variable domain in full, with the rest retrieved from reference TRBV18 and TRBJ2-5, is NAGVMQNPRHLVRRRGQEARLRCSPMKGHSHVYWYRQLPEEGLKFMVYLQKENIIDESGMPKERFSAEFPKEGPSILRIQQVVRGDSAAYFCASSPGTGRETQYFGPGTRLLVL.

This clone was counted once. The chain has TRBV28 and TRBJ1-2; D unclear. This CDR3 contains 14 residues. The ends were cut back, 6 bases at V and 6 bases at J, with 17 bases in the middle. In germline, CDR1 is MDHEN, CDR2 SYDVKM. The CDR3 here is CASRKGAEGHGYTF. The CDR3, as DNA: TGTGCCAGCAGAAAGGGAGCTGAGGGCCATGGCTACACCTTC.

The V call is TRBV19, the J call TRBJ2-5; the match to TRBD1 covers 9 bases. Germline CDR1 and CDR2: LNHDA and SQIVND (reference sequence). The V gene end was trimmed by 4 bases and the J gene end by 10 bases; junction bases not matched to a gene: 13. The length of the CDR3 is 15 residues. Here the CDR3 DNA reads TGTGCCAGTAGTACCGCGCGGACAGGGGCGGGGAACCAGTACTTC. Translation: CASSTARTGAGNQYF.

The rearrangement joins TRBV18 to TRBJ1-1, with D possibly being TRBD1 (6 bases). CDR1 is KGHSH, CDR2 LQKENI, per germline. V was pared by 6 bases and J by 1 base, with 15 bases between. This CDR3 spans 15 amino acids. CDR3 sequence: CASSPPTGSNTEAFF. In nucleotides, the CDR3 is TGTGCCAGCTCCCCCCCGACAGGCTCGAACACTGAAGCTTTCTTT.

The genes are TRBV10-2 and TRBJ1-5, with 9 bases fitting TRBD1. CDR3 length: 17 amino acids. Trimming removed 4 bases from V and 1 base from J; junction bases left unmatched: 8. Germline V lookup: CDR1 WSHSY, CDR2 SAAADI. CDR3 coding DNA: TGCGCCAGCAGTGGGGGGACAGGGAGTAGGAGCAATCAGCCCCAGCATTTT. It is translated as CASSGGTGSRSNQPQHF.